Presented here are 23 T cell receptor beta chains from one specimen sequenced in a study of radiotherapy plus CTLA-4 blockade in lung cancer. The protocol was immunoSEQ multiplex PCR, while the TCRdb copy is restricted to in-frame clones and leaves out a portion. The repertoire holds tens of thousands of clones, with approximately 84% as singletons. The starting material was peripheral blood, obtained from a patient treated with radiotherapy plus ipilimumab. These receptors were taken from a human donor with non-small cell lung cancer whose response to radiotherapy plus ipilimumab could not be evaluated.

The chain links TRBV5-4 to TRBJ2-3, with 7 bases aligning to TRBD2. V trimming: 4 bases; J trimming: 2 bases; junction bases outside the gene matches: 7. The CDR3 runs 15 residues. Germline loops: CDR1 SGHNT, CDR2 YYREEE (reference sequence). As DNA, the CDR3 is TGTGCCAGCAGCCTAGCGGTCGGATCCACAGATACGCAGTATTTT. Protein product: CASSLAVGSTDTQYF.

The chain joins TRBV28 to TRBJ1-5; 8 bases agree with TRBD1. V was pared by 7 bases and J by 4 bases, with 6 bases of the junction left unmatched. CDR1 is MDHEN and CDR2 is SYDVKM in the germline V gene. The CDR3 runs 14 residues. The CDR3 DNA is TGTGCCAGCAACCCGGGACAGGTAAATCAGCCCCAGCATTTT. Translating it yields CASNPGQVNQPQHF.

This chain joins TRBV9 and TRBJ2-6, with D perhaps matching TRBD2 (5 bases). V was pared by 4 bases and J by 1 base, with 12 bases between. CDR3 size: 16 residues. Germline V gene data show CDR1 as SGDLS and CDR2 as YYNGEE. DNA of the CDR3: TGTGCCAGCAGCCCCCGAGAGGGTTCTGGGGCCAACGTCCTGACTTTC. Residues: CASSPREGSGANVLTF.

The chain couples TRBV28 to TRBJ1-5; D possibly corresponds to TRBD1 (5 bases). Germline CDR1 is MDHEN and CDR2 is SYDVKM. Trimming cost V 2 bases and J 6 bases, with 14 bases left between them. CDR3 length equals 15 residues. CDR3 DNA sequence: TGTGCCAGCAGTTTAGTAGGGGAGGTAGGTCAGCCCCAGCATTTT. Its protein is CASSLVGEVGQPQHF. Filled out from reference TRBV28 and TRBJ1-5, the complete variable domain reads DVKVTQSSRYLVKRTGEKVFLECVQDMDHENMFWYRQDPGLGLRLIYFSYDVKMKEKGDIPEGYSVSREKKERFSLILESASTNQTSMYLCASSLVGEVGQPQHFGDGTRLSIL.

The V and J genes are TRBV5-5 and TRBJ1-3; 7 nucleotides align to TRBD1. Trimming removed 4 bases from V and 3 bases from J; junction bases left unmatched: 13. The CDR3 totals 17 residues. Germline CDR1 reads SGHKS; CDR2 reads YYEKEE (reference sequence). CDR3 DNA: TGTGCCAGCAGCCCACTTCAGGCAGGGGGGTATGGAAACACCATATATTTT. It yields the protein CASSPLQAGGYGNTIYF.

The chain couples TRBV5-6 to TRBJ2-7, with a possible D match to TRBD2 (6 bases). Germline CDR1 and CDR2: SGHDT and YYEEEE. CDR3 length: 13 residues. V lost 4 bases to trimming and J lost 2 bases, with 10 bases between them. The CDR3 protein is CASSMLATYEQYF. The CDR3 DNA reads as TGTGCCAGCAGCATGCTAGCGACCTACGAGCAGTACTTC.

The DNA of the CDR3 is TGTGCCAGCAGTTTAGGTATCCGGGAGGATACGCAGTATTTT. Protein: CASSLGIREDTQYF. This chain joins TRBV28 and TRBJ2-3, with D possibly matching TRBD2 (6 bases). The CDR3 has 14 amino acids. The V gene's germline CDR1 is MDHEN and CDR2 SYDVKM. V was shortened by 2 bases and J by 6 bases, with 12 bases between the two germline ends.

The chain couples TRBV19 to TRBJ1-1; D remains ambiguous. The CDR3 is 13 amino acids. Germline loops: CDR1 LNHDA, CDR2 SQIVND (reference sequence). With 2 bases removed from V and 0 bases from J, the gap between germline ends came to 4 bases. The CDR3 here is CASSIHVNTEAFF. CDR3 nucleotides: TGTGCCAGTAGTATACATGTGAACACTGAAGCTTTCTTT.

The J gene is TRBJ1-2, the V gene TRBV2; 8 bases line up with TRBD1. The V gene's germline CDR1 is SNHLY and CDR2 FYNNEI. CDR3 length: 15 residues. The J segment lost 2 bases and the V segment lost 5 bases, leaving 7 bases of the junction unmatched. Here the CDR3 reads CASSPTTGGNYGYTF. The CDR3 DNA is TGTGCCAGCAGTCCCACCACAGGGGGAAACTATGGCTACACCTTC.

The chain is built from TRBV6-5 and TRBJ2-7; TRBD2 matches at 8 bases. Germline V gives CDR1 MNHEY, CDR2 SVGAGI. The trim removed 0 bases at V and 2 bases at J, leaving 6 bases unmatched. CDR3 length equals 16 residues. The DNA for the CDR3 is TGTGCCAGCAGTTACTCGACTCTAGCGGGTGCCTACGAGCAGTACTTC. This encodes CASSYSTLAGAYEQYF.

This clone was seen more than once but under ten times. The rearrangement joins TRBV19 to TRBJ2-1, with 7 bases fitting TRBD1. V shed 1 base, J shed 5 bases, and the junction held 5 bases outside the gene matches. The CDR3 sequence is 15 residues long. Germline V gene data show CDR1 as LNHDA and CDR2 as SQIVND (reference sequence). In DNA form, the CDR3 reads TGTGCCAGTAGTATAGCAGGGACAGAAGACAATGAGCAGTTCTTC. As protein: CASSIAGTEDNEQFF. Complete variable domain (other parts from reference TRBV19 and TRBJ2-1): DGGITQSPKYLFRKEGQNVTLSCEQNLNHDAMYWYRQDPGQGLRLIYYSQIVNDFQKGDIAEGYSVSREKKESFPLTVTSAQKNPTAFYLCASSIAGTEDNEQFFGPGTRLTVL.

The CDR3 coding sequence is TGTGCTAGTGGTTTGGTAGAGGGACAGTACAATGAGCAGTTCTTC. Amino acid sequence: CASGLVEGQYNEQFF. The rearrangement uses TRBV12-5 and TRBJ2-1; the match to TRBD1 covers 7 bases. The germline V gene has CDR1 LGHNT and CDR2 FRNRAP. CDR3 size: 15 residues. With 0 bases clipped from V and 4 bases from J, the junction kept 3 bases outside the gene matches.

This clone appeared a few times. The rearrangement links TRBV7-2 to TRBJ2-7; tentatively, D is TRBD2 (5 bases). Germline CDR1 and CDR2: SGHTA and FQGNSA. V was trimmed by 1 base and J by 4 bases, leaving 14 bases between them. The CDR3 length is 15 residues. CDR3 nucleotide sequence: TGTGCCAGCAGCTTAGGGTCGGGATCACAATACGAGCAGTACTTC. Amino acid sequence: CASSLGSGSQYEQYF. Full variable domain (missing parts from reference TRBV7-2 and TRBJ2-7): GAGVSQSPSNKVTEKGKDVELRCDPISGHTALYWYRQSLGQGLEFLIYFQGNSAPDKSGLPSDRFSAERTGGSVSTLTIQRTQQEDSAVYLCASSLGSGSQYEQYFGPGTRLTVT.

This chain joins TRBV7-9 and TRBJ2-4; D not certain. V lost 4 bases and J 7 bases, leaving 8 bases between the germline ends. Germline V gene data show CDR1 as SEHNR and CDR2 as FQNEAQ (reference sequence). CDR3 length: 12 residues. CDR3 bases: TGTGCCAGCAGCTATGAAAGCAACATTCAGTACTTC. Encoded protein: CASSYESNIQYF.

The chain is built from TRBV23-1 and TRBJ1-3; 9 nucleotides line up with TRBD1. TRBV23-1 is classed as an ORF, of uncertain function. The CDR3 totals 19 residues. The trim removed 4 bases at V and 4 bases at J, leaving 17 bases unmatched. Here the CDR3 DNA reads TGCGCCAGCAGTCCCTTTGCCCGGACAGGGGTGAAAAGAGGAAACACCATATATTTT. Protein: CASSPFARTGVKRGNTIYF.

This clone was recorded only once. The genes are TRBV7-8 and TRBJ2-6; 9 nucleotides align to TRBD1. With V trimmed by 5 bases and J by 0 bases, 5 bases remained unmatched. CDR1 is SGHVS, CDR2 FQNEAQ, per germline. The CDR3 is 17 amino acids. The DNA of the CDR3 is TGTGCCAGCAGCCCAGGACAGGGGAACTCTGGGGCCAACGTCCTGACTTTC. It specifies CASSPGQGNSGANVLTF.

V usage is TRBV28 and J usage is TRBJ2-5; TRBD2 might be the D (5 bases). The germline V gene has CDR1 MDHEN and CDR2 SYDVKM. The CDR3 has 15 amino acids. Between the trimmed V and J ends, which lost 8 bases and 2 bases, there was a span of 18 bases. The CDR3 coding sequence is TGTGCCAGCTCAATTATGCGGGTTGGACAAGAGACCCAGTACTTC. It encodes CASSIMRVGQETQYF. Full variable domain (outside the CDR3, taken from reference TRBV28 and TRBJ2-5): DVKVTQSSRYLVKRTGEKVFLECVQDMDHENMFWYRQDPGLGLRLIYFSYDVKMKEKGDIPEGYSVSREKKERFSLILESASTNQTSMYLCASSIMRVGQETQYFGPGTRLLVL.

V usage is TRBV28 and J usage is TRBJ2-7; 7 bases fit TRBD1. CDR1 and CDR2 (germline): MDHEN, SYDVKM. With 7 bases clipped from V and 1 base from J, the junction kept 10 bases outside the gene matches. This CDR3 region has 15 residues. For the CDR3, the DNA is TGTGCCAGCACCCTCAGACAGGGTATGTCCTACGAGCAGTACTTC. Its translation is CASTLRQGMSYEQYF.

J is TRBJ1-2 and V is TRBV9; 7 bases match TRBD1. Trimming at V came to 2 bases and at J to 8 bases, leaving 9 bases not matched to a gene. The CDR3 totals 14 residues. CDR1 and CDR2 (germline): SGDLS, YYNGEE. CDR3 sequence (DNA): TGTGCCAGCAGCGTTTCACAGGGGTCAGGGGGCTACACCTTC. Protein: CASSVSQGSGGYTF.

CDR3 region: CASTPGLGSYEQYF. The CDR3 nucleotides read TGCGCCAGCACACCGGGACTCGGCTCCTACGAGCAGTACTTC. The J gene is TRBJ2-7, the V gene TRBV10-2, with D possibly TRBD2 on 6 matching bases. This CDR3 is 14 amino acids long. V was clipped by 7 bases and J by 0 bases, with 13 bases between them. CDR1 WSHSY and CDR2 SAAADI come from the germline V gene.

The chain has TRBV18 and TRBJ1-1, with 9 bases lining up with TRBD1. The CDR3 spans 15 residues. Trimming took 2 bases from V and 3 from J; bases not matched to a gene: 4. Germline V gene sequence: CDR1 KGHSH, CDR2 LQKENI. For the CDR3, the DNA is TGTGCCAGCTCACCAAACAGGGGGCTAGACACTGAAGCTTTCTTT. Residues: CASSPNRGLDTEAFF.

As concerns this clone: The germline gene is not matched at one end of the junction; a read error may be the cause. This specimen includes other DNA sequences encoding the same CDR3. The chain carries TRBV6-1 and TRBJ2-7; 9 nucleotides align to TRBD1. The CDR3 is made up of 15 amino acids. The germline V gene encodes CDR1 MNHNS and CDR2 SASEGT. CDR3 sequence: CASSSPGQGPYEQYF. The CDR3 coding sequence is TGTGCCAGCAGTAGCCCGGGACAGGGCCCCTATGAGCAGTACTTC.

The J gene is TRBJ1-1, the V gene TRBV7-3; the match to TRBD1 covers 9 bases. There are 14 residues in the CDR3. V was pared by 5 bases and J by 7 bases, with 8 bases of the junction left unmatched. In germline, CDR1 is SGHTA, CDR2 FQGTGA. CDR3 in amino acids: CASSVTGGLGEAFF. The CDR3 DNA reads as TGTGCCAGCAGCGTTACAGGGGGCTTGGGTGAAGCTTTCTTT.